The clone carrying this T cell receptor beta chain was seen a handful of times. What it recognizes is unknown. V lost 10 bases to trimming and J lost 4 bases; unmatched junction nucleotides: 5. This CDR3 region has 13 residues. TCRdb passed the RT-PCR reads through MiXCR, listing each CDR3 protein once. The table lists roughly 650,000 distinct CDR3 sequences, about 14% of them singletons, with approximately 7.6% in the top ten. The sample belongs to a study of response to subunit inactivated influenza vaccine. Overall study results and limits: After each seasonal influenza vaccination, few new T cells are recruited, the authors suggested.

The sample was PBMCs from blood, taken about 14 days before vaccination. The clonotype was recovered from a man aged 45-65 years who received an inactivated influenza vaccine. The chain recombines TRBV12-3 or TRBV12-4 with TRBJ1-5, with 9 bases lining up with TRBD1. The DNA for the CDR3 is TGTGCCACCAGCGGGACAGGGAATCAGCCCCAGCATTTT. Its protein product is CATSGTGNQPQHF.